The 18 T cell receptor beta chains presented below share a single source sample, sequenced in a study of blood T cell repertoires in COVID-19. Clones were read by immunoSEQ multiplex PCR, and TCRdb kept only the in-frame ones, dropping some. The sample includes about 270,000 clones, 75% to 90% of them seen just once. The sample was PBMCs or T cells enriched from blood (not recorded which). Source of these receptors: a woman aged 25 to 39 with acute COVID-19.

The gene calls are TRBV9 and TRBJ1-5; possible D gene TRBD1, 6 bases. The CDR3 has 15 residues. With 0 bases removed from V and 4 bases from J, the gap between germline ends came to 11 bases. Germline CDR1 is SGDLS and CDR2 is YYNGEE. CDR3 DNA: TGTGCCAGCAGCGTAGCTCCAGGGGAAAATCAGCCCCAGCATTTT. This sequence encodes CASSVAPGENQPQHF.

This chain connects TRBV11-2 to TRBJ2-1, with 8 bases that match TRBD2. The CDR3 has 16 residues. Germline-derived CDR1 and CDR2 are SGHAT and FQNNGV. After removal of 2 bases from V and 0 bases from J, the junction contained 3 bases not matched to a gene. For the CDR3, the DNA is TGTGCCAGCAGCTTACGGGAGGGAGACTCCTACAATGAGCAGTTCTTC. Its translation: CASSLREGDSYNEQFF.

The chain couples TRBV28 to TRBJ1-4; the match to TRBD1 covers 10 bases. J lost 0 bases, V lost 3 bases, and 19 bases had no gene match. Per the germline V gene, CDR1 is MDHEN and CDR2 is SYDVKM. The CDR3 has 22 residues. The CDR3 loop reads CASSFNSFGTGAVLATNEKLFF. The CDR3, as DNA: TGTGCCAGCAGTTTTAATAGCTTCGGGACAGGGGCTGTCCTTGCAACTAATGAAAAACTGTTTTTT.

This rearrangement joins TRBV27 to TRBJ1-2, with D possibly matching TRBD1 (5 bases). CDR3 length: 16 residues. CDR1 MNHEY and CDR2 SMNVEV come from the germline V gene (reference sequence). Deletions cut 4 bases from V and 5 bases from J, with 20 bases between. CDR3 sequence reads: CASSSEGREFLYGYTF. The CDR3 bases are TGTGCCAGCAGTTCCGAAGGCAGGGAATTTCTATATGGCTACACCTTC.

The CDR3 here is CASSITDRGHNEQYF. Here the CDR3 DNA reads TGTGCCAGCAGTATAACTGACAGGGGGCATAACGAGCAGTACTTC. The chain links TRBV6-2 or TRBV6-3 to TRBJ2-7, with 10 nucleotides matching TRBD1. CDR3 length: 15 residues. The ends lost 5 bases at V and 5 bases at J; junction bases unmatched: 9. Germline V gene sequence: CDR1 MNHEY, CDR2 SVGEGT.

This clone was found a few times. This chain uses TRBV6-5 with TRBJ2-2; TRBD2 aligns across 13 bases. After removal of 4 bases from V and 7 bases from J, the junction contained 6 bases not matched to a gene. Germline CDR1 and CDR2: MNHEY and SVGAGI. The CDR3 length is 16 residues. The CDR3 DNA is TGTGCCAGCAGTTTCCGACTAGCGGGAGGTATCGGGGAGCTGTTTTTT. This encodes CASSFRLAGGIGELFF.

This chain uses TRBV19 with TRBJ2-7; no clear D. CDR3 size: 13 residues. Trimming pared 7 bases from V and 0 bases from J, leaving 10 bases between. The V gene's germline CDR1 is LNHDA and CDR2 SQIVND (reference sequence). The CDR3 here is CASTPGNSYEQYF. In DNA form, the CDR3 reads TGTGCCAGTACCCCAGGCAACTCCTACGAGCAGTACTTC.

CDR3 nucleotide sequence: TGCGCCAGCAGCCAGACAGACAACTACGAGCAGTACTTC. Translation gives CASSQTDNYEQYF. This chain uses TRBV4-1 with TRBJ2-7, with a weak D call TRBD1 (5 bases). With 3 bases removed from V and 3 bases from J, the gap between germline ends came to 9 bases. Germline V CDR1 and CDR2: MGHRA, YSYEKL. The CDR3 is 13 amino acids.

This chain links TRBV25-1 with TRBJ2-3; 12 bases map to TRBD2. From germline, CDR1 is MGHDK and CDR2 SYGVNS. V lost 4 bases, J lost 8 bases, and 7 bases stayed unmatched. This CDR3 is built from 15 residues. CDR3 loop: CASSGLAGDSGTQYF. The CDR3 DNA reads TGTGCCAGCAGTGGACTAGCGGGAGATAGTGGTACGCAGTATTTT.

The CDR3 sequence is CASSPEQGRGYEQYF. CDR3 DNA: TGTGCCAGCAGCCCGGAACAGGGGAGAGGCTACGAGCAGTACTTC. This chain uses TRBV6-2 or TRBV6-3 with TRBJ2-7, with TRBD1 matching over 7 bases. The CDR3 is 15 residues long. Per the germline V gene, CDR1 is MNHEY and CDR2 is SVGEGT. The junction had 11 bases not matched to a gene; V was cut back by 6 bases and J by 3 bases.

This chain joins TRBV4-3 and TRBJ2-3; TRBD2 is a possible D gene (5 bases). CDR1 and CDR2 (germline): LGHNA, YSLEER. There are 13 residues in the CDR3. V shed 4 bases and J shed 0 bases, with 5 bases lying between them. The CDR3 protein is CASSRTSTDTQYF. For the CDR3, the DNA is TGCGCCAGCAGCCGGACTAGCACAGATACGCAGTATTTT.

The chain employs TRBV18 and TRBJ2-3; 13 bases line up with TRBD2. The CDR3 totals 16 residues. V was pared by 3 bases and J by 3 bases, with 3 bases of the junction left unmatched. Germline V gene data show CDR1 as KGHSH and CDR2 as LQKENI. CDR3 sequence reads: CASSPQLAGGTDTQYF. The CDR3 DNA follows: TGTGCCAGCTCACCTCAACTAGCGGGAGGGACAGATACGCAGTATTTT.

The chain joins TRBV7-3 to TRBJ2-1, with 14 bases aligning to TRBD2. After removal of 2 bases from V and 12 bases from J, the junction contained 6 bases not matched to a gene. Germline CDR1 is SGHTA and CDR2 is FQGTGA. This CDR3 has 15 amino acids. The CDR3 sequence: CASSLSGLAGGRQFF. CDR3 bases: TGTGCCAGCAGCTTATCCGGACTAGCGGGGGGACGGCAGTTCTTC.

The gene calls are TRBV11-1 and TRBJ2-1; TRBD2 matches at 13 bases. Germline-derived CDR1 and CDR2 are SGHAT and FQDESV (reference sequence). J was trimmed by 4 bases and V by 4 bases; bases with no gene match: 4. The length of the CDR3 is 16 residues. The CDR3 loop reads CASSSPGLAGYNEQFF. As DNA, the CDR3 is TGTGCCAGCAGCTCGCCGGGACTAGCGGGGTACAATGAGCAGTTCTTC.

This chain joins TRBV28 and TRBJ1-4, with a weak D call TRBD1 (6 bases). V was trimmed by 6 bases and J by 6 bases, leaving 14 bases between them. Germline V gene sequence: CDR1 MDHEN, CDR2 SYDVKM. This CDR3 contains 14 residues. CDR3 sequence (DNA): TGTGCCAGCAGCTCGGGACAAGAGTATGAAAAACTGTTTTTT. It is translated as CASSSGQEYEKLFF.

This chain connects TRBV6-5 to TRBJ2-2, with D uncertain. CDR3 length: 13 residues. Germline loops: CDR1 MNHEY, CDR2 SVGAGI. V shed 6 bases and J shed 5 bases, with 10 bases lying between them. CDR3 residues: CASRYVNTGELFF. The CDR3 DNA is TGTGCCAGCAGATATGTTAATACCGGGGAGCTGTTTTTT.

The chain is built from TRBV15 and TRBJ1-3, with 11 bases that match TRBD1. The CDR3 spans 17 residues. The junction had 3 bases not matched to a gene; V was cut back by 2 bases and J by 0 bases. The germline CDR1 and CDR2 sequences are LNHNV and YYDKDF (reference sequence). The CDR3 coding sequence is TGTGCCACCAGCAGATACGGGACAGGGGGCTCTGGAAACACCATATATTTT. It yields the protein CATSRYGTGGSGNTIYF.

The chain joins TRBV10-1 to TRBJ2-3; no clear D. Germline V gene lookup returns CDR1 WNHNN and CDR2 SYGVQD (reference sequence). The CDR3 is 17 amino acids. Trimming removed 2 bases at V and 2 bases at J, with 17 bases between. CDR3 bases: TGCGCCAGCAGTGAGGGAGTAGGCCTGCTGAACACAGATACGCAGTATTTT. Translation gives CASSEGVGLLNTDTQYF.